This T cell receptor (beta chain) was recorded in a study of brain T cells in children with intractable seizures. Time point in this sample: blood from clinic visit 5 months post-surgery; TSC patient then seizure free. Only cases whose brain tissue showed the highest T cell transcript signatures were sequenced. Sequenced by immunoSEQ multiplex PCR; TCRdb stores in-frame clones only, minus some. The table records about 340,000 clones, about 93% of them present only once. Between the trimmed V and J ends, which lost 2 bases and 1 base, there was a span of 12 bases. This CDR3 is built from 16 residues. Germline values: CDR1 MNHNS, CDR2 SASEGT.

V gene TRBV6-1 combines with J gene TRBJ1-5; D might be TRBD1 (6 bases). Sequenced here: peripheral blood, sampled around 5 months after surgery. This TCR was sampled from a boy in the first two years of life with tuberous sclerosis and intractable seizures. The CDR3 DNA reads TGTGCCAGCAGTGAATTCCCCGGACAGAGCAATCAGCCCCAGCATTTT. Protein: CASSEFPGQSNQPQHF.